Listed here is a single TCR beta chain. Antigen specificity is unknown. Germline CDR1 reads SQVTM; CDR2 reads ANQGSEA. V lost 2 bases, J lost 5 bases, and 9 bases lay in between. The CDR3 spans 12 residues. This sample is drawn from a study of T-cell memory formation after mild COVID-19. For the study at large: TCR clusters largely stayed donor specific.

After 5'RACE with constant-segment primers, TCR alpha and TCR beta cDNA libraries carrying sample barcodes and UMIs were obtained. TCRdb reprocessed the 5' RACE reads with MiXCR, giving one entry per CDR3 protein. The sample yields about 140,000 distinct CDR3 sequences, 13% to 15% seen once. Broader study findings: Clones contracting day 15 to 85 were balanced CD4/CD8; later expanders leaned CD4+. Mainly in CM and EM were contracting CD4+ clones; CD8+ were in EMRA.

The J gene is TRBJ1-2, the V gene TRBV29-1; the D is unclear. The sample taken for sequencing was PBMCs or a T cell subset sorted from them (not recorded which). The receptor comes from an adult woman who had mild COVID-19 (a few samples of this study predate the infection). Cell type and time point are not known. CDR3 coding DNA: TGCAGCGTTGAATCAGCGGGTTATGGCTACACCTTC. Residues: CSVESAGYGYTF.